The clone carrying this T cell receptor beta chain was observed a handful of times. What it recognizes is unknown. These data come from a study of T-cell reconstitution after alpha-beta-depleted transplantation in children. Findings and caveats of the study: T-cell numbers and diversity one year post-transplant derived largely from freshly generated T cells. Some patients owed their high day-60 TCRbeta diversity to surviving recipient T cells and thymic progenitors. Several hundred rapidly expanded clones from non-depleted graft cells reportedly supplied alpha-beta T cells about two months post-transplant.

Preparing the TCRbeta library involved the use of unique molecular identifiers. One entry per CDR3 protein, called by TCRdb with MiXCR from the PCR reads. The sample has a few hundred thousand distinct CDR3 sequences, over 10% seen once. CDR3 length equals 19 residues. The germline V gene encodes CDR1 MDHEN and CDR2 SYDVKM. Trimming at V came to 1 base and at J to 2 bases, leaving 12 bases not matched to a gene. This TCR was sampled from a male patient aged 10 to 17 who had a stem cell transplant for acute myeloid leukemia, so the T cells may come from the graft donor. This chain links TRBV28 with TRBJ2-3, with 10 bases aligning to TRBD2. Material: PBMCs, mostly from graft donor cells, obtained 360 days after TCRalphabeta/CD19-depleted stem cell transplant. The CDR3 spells CASSLSWASGSPYTDTQYF. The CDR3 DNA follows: TGTGCCAGCAGTTTATCTTGGGCTAGCGGGAGTCCGTACACAGATACGCAGTATTTT. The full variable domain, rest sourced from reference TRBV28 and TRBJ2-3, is DVKVTQSSRYLVKRTGEKVFLECVQDMDHENMFWYRQDPGLGLRLIYFSYDVKMKEKGDIPEGYSVSREKKERFSLILESASTNQTSMYLCASSLSWASGSPYTDTQYFGPGTRLTVL.